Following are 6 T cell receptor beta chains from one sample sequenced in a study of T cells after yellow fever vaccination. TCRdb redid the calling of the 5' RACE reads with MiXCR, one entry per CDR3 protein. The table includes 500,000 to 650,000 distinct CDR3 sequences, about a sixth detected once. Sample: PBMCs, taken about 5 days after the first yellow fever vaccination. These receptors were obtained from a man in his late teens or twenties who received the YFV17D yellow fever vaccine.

The CDR3 DNA reads as TGCAGCGTTGGGAGGACTAGCGGGGGGGCGGTAGAGCAGTTCTTC. Protein sequence: CSVGRTSGGAVEQFF. This chain joins TRBV29-1 and TRBJ2-1; 15 bases match TRBD2. Per germline, CDR1 SQVTM and CDR2 ANQGSEA. The CDR3 spans 15 residues. V lost 4 bases to trimming and J lost 10 bases; unmatched junction nucleotides: 8.

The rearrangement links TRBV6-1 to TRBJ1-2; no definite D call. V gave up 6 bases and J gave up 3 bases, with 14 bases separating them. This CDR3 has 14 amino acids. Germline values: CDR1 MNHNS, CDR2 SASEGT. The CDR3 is CASRSAQRDYGYTF. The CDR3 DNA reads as TGTGCCAGCAGATCGGCCCAGAGGGACTATGGCTACACCTTC.

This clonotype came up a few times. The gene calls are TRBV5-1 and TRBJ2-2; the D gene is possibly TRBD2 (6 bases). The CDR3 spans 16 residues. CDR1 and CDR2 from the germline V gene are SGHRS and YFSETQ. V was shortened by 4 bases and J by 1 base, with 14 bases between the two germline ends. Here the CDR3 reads CASSLTVAENTGELFF. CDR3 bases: TGCGCCAGCAGCCTGACCGTAGCGGAGAACACCGGGGAGCTGTTTTTT. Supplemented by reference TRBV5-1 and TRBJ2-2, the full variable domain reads KAGVTQTPRYLIKTRGQQVTLSCSPISGHRSVSWYQQTPGQGLQFLFEYFSETQRNKGNFPGRFSGRQFSNSRSEMNVSTLELGDSALYLCASSLTVAENTGELFFGEGSRLTVL.

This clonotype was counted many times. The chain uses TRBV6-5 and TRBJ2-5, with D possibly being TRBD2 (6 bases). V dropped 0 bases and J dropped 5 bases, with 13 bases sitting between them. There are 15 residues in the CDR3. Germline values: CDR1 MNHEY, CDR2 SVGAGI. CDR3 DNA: TGTGCCAGCAGTTACTCGAGCCCAGGGAGGGAGACCCAGTACTTC. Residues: CASSYSSPGRETQYF.

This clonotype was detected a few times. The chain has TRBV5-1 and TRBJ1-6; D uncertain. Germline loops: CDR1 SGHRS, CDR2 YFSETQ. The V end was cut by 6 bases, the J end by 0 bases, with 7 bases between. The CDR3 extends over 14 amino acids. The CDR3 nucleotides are TGCGCCAGCAATAAGGGCTCCTATAATTCACCCCTCCACTTT. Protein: CASNKGSYNSPLHF.

CDR3 DNA sequence: TGTGCCACCAGCAGAGATACGGGGGGACAAGAGACCCAGTACTTC. Protein sequence: CATSRDTGGQETQYF. The chain links TRBV15 to TRBJ2-5, with 7 bases identical to TRBD2. Germline CDR1 LNHNV, CDR2 YYDKDF (reference sequence). This CDR3 is built from 15 residues. J lost 2 bases, V lost 0 bases, and 3 bases had no gene match. Full variable domain (missing parts from reference TRBV15 and TRBJ2-5): DAMVIQNPRYQVTQFGKPVTLSCSQTLNHNVMYWYQQKSSQAPKLLFHYYDKDFNNEADTPDNFQSRRPNTSFCFLDIRSPGLGDTAMYLCATSRDTGGQETQYFGPGTRLLVL.